The 3 T cell receptor beta chains in this list originate from one sample, sequenced in a study of blood T cells in healthy people across ages. Primers used in a second PCR of roughly 6 to 12 cycles were a sample-barcoded 5' primer and a J-beta primer mix. MiXCR, applied by TCRdb to the 5' RACE reads, yields one record per CDR3 protein. The top ten clones hold under 8% of a sample with 1.4 million to 1.5 million distinct CDR3 sequences, 35% to 45% of them seen once. The specimen sequenced was blood. The source of these receptors is a woman in her late teens or twenties in good health.

CDR3 in amino acids: CASSALDQETQYF. CDR3 DNA sequence: TGTGCCAGCAGTGCGCTGGACCAAGAGACCCAGTACTTC. The chain recombines TRBV12-3 or TRBV12-4 with TRBJ2-5; no firm D call. Trimming cost V 5 bases and J 0 bases, with 7 bases left between them. The CDR3 runs to 13 residues.

The V and J genes are TRBV2 and TRBJ2-7; D not certain. The germline V gene encodes CDR1 SNHLY and CDR2 FYNNEI. This CDR3 is built from 12 residues. V was trimmed by 2 bases and J by 6 bases, leaving 8 bases between them. The CDR3: CASSENRAEQYF. The CDR3 region has the DNA TGTGCCAGCAGTGAAAATCGAGCCGAGCAGTACTTC.

The rearrangement links TRBV5-5 to TRBJ2-6; 9 nucleotides match TRBD1. Trimming at V came to 3 bases and at J to 4 bases, leaving 11 bases not matched to a gene. The CDR3 totals 18 residues. Germline V lookup: CDR1 SGHKS, CDR2 YYEKEE (reference sequence). CDR3 amino acids: CASSSGQGGLGGANVLTF. The CDR3 DNA reads TGTGCCAGCAGCTCGGGACAGGGTGGTTTAGGAGGGGCCAACGTCCTGACTTTC. Using reference TRBV5-5 and TRBJ2-6 for the parts outside the CDR3, the full variable domain is DAGVTQSPTHLIKTRGQQVTLRCSPISGHKSVSWYQQVLGQGPQFIFQYYEKEERGRGNFPDRFSARQFPNYSSELNVNALLLGDSALYLCASSSGQGGLGGANVLTFGAGSRLTVL.